This TCR beta chain comes out of a study of prognosis after radiotherapy for stage I lung cancer. Study-wide context: Squamous cell carcinoma was diagnosed in six to eight patients and adenocarcinoma in around 13. Broader study findings: When patients developed distant metastases, their Shannon entropy after stereotactic body radiation therapy was lower.

Starting from genomic DNA, TCR beta CDR3 was amplified through two-round multiplex PCR. Primers were specific to each TRBV and TRBJ gene in first-round PCR. Via MiXCR, TCRdb re-called the multiplex PCR reads, giving one row per CDR3 protein. The sample holds 20,000 to 25,000 distinct CDR3 sequences, about 40% seen once. Germline V gene lookup returns CDR1 SGHNT and CDR2 YYREEE (reference sequence). The CDR3 spans 14 residues. Turning to this clonotype: Its antigen is not known. A much larger clone lies one base from this, so it may be a read error.

The receptor was derived from a donor over 45 with non-small cell lung cancer. Specimen: PBMCs, collected before or after stereotactic body radiation therapy (not recorded which). The rearrangement joins TRBV5-4 to TRBJ2-7; 11 nucleotides match TRBD2. CDR3 amino acids: CASSRLAGSYDQYF. CDR3 DNA sequence: TGTGCCAGCAGCCGACTAGCGGGGTCCTACGATCAGTACTTC.